This is a list of T cell receptor beta chains from one sample in a study of siplizumab effects on memory and regulatory T cells. Libraries were prepared by immunoSEQ multiplex PCR; TCRdb keeps only in-frame clonotypes and omits some of them. Of 60,000 or so clones listed, more than 85% are singletons. The specimen sequenced was CD8+ T cells sorted from blood. These receptors were collected from a human donor in good health. Both conserved end residues are part of each CDR3. The order of the fields is V gene, D gene, J gene, CDR3 protein. D genes are given only for firm matches.

>TRBV28|TRBD1|TRBJ1-2
CASSYSGTGGQGYTF
>TRBV19|.|TRBJ1-4
CASSIGRGRDEKLFF
>TRBV6-5|.|TRBJ2-7
CASGTPGQNYEQYF
>TRBV9|.|TRBJ1-1
CASSVGTQGLNTEAFF
>TRBV28|.|TRBJ1-5
CASTRIRSNQPQHF
>TRBV28|.|TRBJ1-1
CASIPSSWAEAFF
>TRBV7-6|TRBD2|TRBJ2-5
CASSFGLAGVRETQYF
>TRBV28|.|TRBJ2-1
CASHLGSRYNEQFF
>TRBV7-3|TRBD2|TRBJ2-5
CASSPQGAGGETQYF
>TRBV5-1|.|TRBJ2-7
CASSLEGVEQYF
>TRBV2|.|TRBJ1-2
CASSASSYYGYTF
>TRBV12-5|TRBD2|TRBJ2-1
CASGPTGTSGYNEQFF
>TRBV7-3|.|TRBJ2-7
CASSLSGGSYEQYF
>TRBV5-1|TRBD1|TRBJ2-5
CASQGAHETQYF
>TRBV4-1|.|TRBJ2-1
CASSQDLGRGRAVGHEQFF
>TRBV13|.|TRBJ2-1
CASSFTPGLGYNEQFF
>TRBV21-1|.|TRBJ2-5
CASSDGQRRGETQYF
>TRBV7-9|.|TRBJ2-7
CASSPRVPPSSYEQYF
>TRBV28|.|TRBJ2-7
CASSFIDSYEQYF
>TRBV28|TRBD2|TRBJ2-7
CASSFLPRGGSDYEQYF
>TRBV6-1|TRBD2|.
CASSEVEGMTSGTSYEQYF
>TRBV5-4|.|TRBJ2-5
CASSLLGFQETQYF
>TRBV6-5|.|TRBJ2-1
CASSLNFYNEQFF
>TRBV9|.|TRBJ1-5
CASSTGGSESQPQHF
>TRBV29-1|.|TRBJ2-7
CSVEEGLSYEQYF
>TRBV9|.|TRBJ2-5
CASSRGGIVQETQYF
>TRBV5-6|TRBD2|TRBJ2-7
CASSLGGGTSGSSEQYF
>TRBV19|TRBD2|TRBJ2-2
CASSIGGLAGRTGELFF
>TRBV13|.|TRBJ1-5
CASSKMGSNQPQHF
>TRBV19|.|TRBJ2-7
CASTSQVGSYEQYF
>TRBV27|.|TRBJ2-7
CASSLRFTSYEQYF